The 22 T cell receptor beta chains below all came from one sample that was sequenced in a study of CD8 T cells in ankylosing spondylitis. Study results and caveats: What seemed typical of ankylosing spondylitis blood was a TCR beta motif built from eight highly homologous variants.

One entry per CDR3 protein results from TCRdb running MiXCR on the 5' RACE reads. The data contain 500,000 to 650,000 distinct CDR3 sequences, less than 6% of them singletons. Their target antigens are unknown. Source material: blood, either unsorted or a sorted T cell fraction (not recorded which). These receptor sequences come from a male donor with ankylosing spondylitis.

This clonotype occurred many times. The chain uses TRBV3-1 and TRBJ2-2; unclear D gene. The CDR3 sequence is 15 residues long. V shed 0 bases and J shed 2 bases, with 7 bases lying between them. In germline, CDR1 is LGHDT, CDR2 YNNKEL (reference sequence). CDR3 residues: CASSQDVGNTGELFF. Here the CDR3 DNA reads TGTGCCAGCAGCCAAGATGTGGGTAACACCGGGGAGCTGTTTTTT. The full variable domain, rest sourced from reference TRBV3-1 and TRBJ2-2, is DTAVSQTPKYLVTQMGNDKSIKCEQNLGHDTMYWYKQDSKKFLKIMFSYNNKELIINETVPNRFSPKSPDKAHLNLHINSLELGDSAVYFCASSQDVGNTGELFFGEGSRLTVL.

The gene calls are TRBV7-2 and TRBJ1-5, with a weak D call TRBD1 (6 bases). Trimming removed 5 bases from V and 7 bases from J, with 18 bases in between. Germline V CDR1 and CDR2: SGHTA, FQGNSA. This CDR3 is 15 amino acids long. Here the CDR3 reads CASSRMDSPFQPQHF. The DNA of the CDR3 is TGTGCCAGCAGCCGCATGGACAGTCCTTTCCAGCCCCAGCATTTT.

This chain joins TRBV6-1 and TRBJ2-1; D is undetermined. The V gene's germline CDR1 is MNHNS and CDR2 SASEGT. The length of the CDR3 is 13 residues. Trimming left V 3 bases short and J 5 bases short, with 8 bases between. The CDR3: CASSEVYDNEQFF. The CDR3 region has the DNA TGTGCCAGCAGTGAGGTCTATGACAATGAGCAGTTCTTC.

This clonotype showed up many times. The CDR3 here is CASSPHGLRRELFF. The CDR3 DNA sequence: TGTGCCAGCAGCCCACACGGACTCCGGAGGGAGCTGTTTTTT. The rearrangement joins TRBV5-6 to TRBJ2-2; D may be TRBD2 (5 bases). The germline gives CDR1 SGHDT, CDR2 YYEEEE. Trimming left V 4 bases short and J 9 bases short, with 16 bases between. This CDR3 region has 14 residues.

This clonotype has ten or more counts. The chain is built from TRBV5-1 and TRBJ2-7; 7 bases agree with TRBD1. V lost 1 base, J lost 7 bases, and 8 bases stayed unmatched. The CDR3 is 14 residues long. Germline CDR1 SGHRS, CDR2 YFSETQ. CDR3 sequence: CASSLQGQLREQYF. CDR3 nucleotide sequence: TGCGCCAGCAGCTTGCAGGGACAGCTACGAGAGCAGTACTTC.

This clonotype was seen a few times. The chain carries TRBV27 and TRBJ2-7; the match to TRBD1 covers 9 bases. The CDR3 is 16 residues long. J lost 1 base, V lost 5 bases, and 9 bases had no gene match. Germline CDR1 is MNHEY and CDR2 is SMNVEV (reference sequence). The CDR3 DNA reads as TGTGCCAGCAGTGTCCCGTCCGGGACAGGGTCCTACGAGCAGTACTTC. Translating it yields CASSVPSGTGSYEQYF.

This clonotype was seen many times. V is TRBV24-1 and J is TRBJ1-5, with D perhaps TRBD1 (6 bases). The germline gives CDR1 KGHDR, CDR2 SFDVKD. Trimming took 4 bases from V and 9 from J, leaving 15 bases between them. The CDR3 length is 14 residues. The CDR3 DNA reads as TGTGCCACCAGTGACCTGACAGGCTTCGGGCCCCAGCATTTT. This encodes CATSDLTGFGPQHF.

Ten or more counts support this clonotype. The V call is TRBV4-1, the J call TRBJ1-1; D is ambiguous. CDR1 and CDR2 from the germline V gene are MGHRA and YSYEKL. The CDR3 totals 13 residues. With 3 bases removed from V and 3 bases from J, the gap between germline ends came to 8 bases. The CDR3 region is CASSQEPYTEAFF. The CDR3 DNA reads TGCGCCAGCAGCCAGGAACCTTACACTGAAGCTTTCTTT.

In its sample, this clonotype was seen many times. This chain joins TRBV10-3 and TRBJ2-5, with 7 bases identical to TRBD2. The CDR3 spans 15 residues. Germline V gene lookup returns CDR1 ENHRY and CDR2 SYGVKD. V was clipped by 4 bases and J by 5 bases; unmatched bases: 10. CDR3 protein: CAISATLALGETQYF. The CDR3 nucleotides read TGTGCCATCAGTGCCACACTAGCGCTTGGGGAGACCCAGTACTTC.

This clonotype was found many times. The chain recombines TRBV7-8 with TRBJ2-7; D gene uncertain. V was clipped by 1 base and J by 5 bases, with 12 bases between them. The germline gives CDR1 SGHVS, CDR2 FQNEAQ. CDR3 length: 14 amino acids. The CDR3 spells CASSLVGYIHEQYF. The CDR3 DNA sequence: TGTGCCAGCAGCTTAGTCGGCTACATCCACGAGCAGTACTTC.

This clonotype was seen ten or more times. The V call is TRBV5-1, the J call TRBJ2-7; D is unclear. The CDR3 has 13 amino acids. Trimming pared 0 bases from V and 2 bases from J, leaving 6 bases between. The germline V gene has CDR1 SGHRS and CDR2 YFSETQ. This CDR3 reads CASSLGEPYEQYF. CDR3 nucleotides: TGCGCCAGCAGCTTGGGAGAACCCTACGAGCAGTACTTC. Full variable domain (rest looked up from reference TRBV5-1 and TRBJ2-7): KAGVTQTPRYLIKTRGQQVTLSCSPISGHRSVSWYQQTPGQGLQFLFEYFSETQRNKGNFPGRFSGRQFSNSRSEMNVSTLELGDSALYLCASSLGEPYEQYFGPGTRLTVT.

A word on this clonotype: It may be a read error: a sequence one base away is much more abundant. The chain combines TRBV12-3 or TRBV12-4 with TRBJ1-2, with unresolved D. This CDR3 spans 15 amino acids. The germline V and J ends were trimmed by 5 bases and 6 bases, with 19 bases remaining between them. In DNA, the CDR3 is TGTGCCAGCAGTCGCTCGGGAACCCGGCGGGATGGCTACACCTTC. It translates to CASSRSGTRRDGYTF.

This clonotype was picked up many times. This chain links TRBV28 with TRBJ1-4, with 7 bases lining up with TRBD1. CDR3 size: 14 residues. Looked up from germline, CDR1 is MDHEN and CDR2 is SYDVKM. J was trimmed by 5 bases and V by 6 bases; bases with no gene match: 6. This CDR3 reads CASSSGTENEKLFF. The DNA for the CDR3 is TGTGCCAGCAGCTCCGGGACAGAAAATGAAAAACTGTTTTTT.

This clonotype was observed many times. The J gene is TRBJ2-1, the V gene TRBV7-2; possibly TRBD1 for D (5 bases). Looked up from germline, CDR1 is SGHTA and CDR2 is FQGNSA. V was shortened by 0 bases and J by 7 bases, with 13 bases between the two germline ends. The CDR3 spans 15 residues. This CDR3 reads CASSLAAGKRNEQFF. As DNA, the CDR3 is TGTGCCAGCAGCTTAGCGGCAGGGAAGAGGAATGAGCAGTTCTTC.

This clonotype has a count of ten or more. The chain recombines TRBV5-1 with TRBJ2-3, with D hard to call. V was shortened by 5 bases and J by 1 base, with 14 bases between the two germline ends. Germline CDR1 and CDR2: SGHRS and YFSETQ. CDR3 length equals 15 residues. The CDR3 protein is CASSVQRPGTDTQYF. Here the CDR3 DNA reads TGCGCCAGCAGTGTCCAGCGCCCCGGCACAGATACGCAGTATTTT.

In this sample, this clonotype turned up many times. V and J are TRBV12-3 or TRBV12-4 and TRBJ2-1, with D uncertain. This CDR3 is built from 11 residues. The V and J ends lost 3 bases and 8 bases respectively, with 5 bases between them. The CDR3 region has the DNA TGTGCCAGCAGTTTTAGGCATGAGCAGTTCTTC. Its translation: CASSFRHEQFF.

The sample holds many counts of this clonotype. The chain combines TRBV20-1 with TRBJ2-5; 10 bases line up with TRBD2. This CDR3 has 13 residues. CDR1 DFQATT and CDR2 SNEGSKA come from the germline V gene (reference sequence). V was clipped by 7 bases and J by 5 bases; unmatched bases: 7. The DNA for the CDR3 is TGCAGTGTGGCTAGCGGGAGAGGGGAGACCCAGTACTTC. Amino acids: CSVASGRGETQYF.

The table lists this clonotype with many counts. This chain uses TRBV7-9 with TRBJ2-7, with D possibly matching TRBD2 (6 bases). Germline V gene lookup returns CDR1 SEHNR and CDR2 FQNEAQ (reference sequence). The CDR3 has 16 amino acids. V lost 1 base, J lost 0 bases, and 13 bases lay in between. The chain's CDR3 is CASSLVGRGSSYEQYF. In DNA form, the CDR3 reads TGTGCCAGCAGCTTAGTAGGGCGGGGATCCTCCTACGAGCAGTACTTC.

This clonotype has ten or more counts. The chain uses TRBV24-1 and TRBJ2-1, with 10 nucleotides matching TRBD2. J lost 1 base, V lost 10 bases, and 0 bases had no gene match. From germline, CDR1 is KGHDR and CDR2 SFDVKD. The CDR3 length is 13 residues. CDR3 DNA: TGTGCCACTAGCGGGAGGTCCTACAATGAGCAGTTCTTC. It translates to CATSGRSYNEQFF.

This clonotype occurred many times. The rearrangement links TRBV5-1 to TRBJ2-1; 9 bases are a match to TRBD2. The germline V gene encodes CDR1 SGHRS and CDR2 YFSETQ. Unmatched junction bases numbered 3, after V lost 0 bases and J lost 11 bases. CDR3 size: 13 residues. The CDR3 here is CASSLGLAAQQFF. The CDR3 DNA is TGCGCCAGCAGCTTGGGACTAGCGGCCCAGCAGTTCTTC.

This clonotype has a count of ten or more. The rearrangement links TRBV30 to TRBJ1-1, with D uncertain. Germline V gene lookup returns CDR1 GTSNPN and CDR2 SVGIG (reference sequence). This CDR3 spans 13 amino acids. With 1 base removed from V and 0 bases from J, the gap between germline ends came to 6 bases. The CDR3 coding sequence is TGTGCCTGGAGTGGACAATTGAACACTGAAGCTTTCTTT. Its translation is CAWSGQLNTEAFF.

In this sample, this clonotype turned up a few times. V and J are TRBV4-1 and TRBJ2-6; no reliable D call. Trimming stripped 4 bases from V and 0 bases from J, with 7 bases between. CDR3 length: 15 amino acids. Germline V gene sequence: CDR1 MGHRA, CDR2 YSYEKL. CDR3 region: CASSRDPSGANVLTF. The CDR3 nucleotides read TGCGCCAGCAGCCGAGACCCCTCTGGGGCCAACGTCCTGACTTTC.